These 30 T cell receptor beta chains were all obtained from the same sample, sequenced in a study of low-dose radiotherapy and immunotherapy resistance in tumors. Primers used for first-strand cDNA, a TRAV- and TRBV-specific set, covered both alpha and beta chains. PCR amplification of the TCRs was performed with Phusion for 20 PCR cycles, and it relied on a constant-region primer together with a V-primer adapter. TCRdb re-derived calls from the reads in MiXCR, one entry per CDR3 protein. The sample consists of 10,000 to 15,000 distinct CDR3 sequences, around three fifths of them appearing once. The receptors come from a human donor with advanced metastatic prostate, ovarian, gallbladder or colorectal cancer (not recorded which). This table probably holds off-target reads from a library built for another chain.

The chain employs TRBV6-2 or TRBV6-3 and TRBJ1-2, with 8 bases matching TRBD1. Losses at the gene ends were 2 bases for V and 2 bases for J; bases not matched to a gene: 1. Germline V lookup: CDR1 MNHEY, CDR2 SVGEGT. The CDR3 totals 14 residues. The CDR3 loop reads CASSYRQGNYGYTF. CDR3 nucleotides: TGTGCCAGCAGTTACCGACAGGGGAACTATGGCTACACCTTC.

This clonotype was picked up a small number of times. The gene calls are TRBV6-6 and TRBJ1-5; 7 nucleotides align to TRBD1. The germline V gene encodes CDR1 MNHNY and CDR2 SVGAGI (reference sequence). CDR3 length equals 18 residues. The trim removed 4 bases at V and 5 bases at J, leaving 17 bases unmatched. The CDR3 spells CASSSPKVRTGFYQPQHF. The CDR3 DNA follows: TGTGCCAGCAGTTCCCCTAAAGTCCGGACAGGATTTTATCAGCCCCAGCATTTT.

V and J are TRBV2 and TRBJ2-6, with D possibly matching TRBD1 (6 bases). This CDR3 spans 15 amino acids. Germline assignment: CDR1 SNHLY and CDR2 FYNNEI. Trimming pared 2 bases from V and 2 bases from J, leaving 7 bases between. The CDR3 protein is CASSEWGPGANVLTF. The CDR3 nucleotides read TGTGCCAGCAGTGAATGGGGGCCTGGGGCCAACGTCCTGACTTTC.

The chain joins TRBV29-1 to TRBJ2-1; D may match TRBD1 or TRBD2 (6 bases each). Per the germline V gene, CDR1 is SQVTM and CDR2 is ANQGSEA. This CDR3 comprises 11 residues. V shed 8 bases and J shed 7 bases, with 12 bases lying between them. The DNA of the CDR3 is TGCAGCCTGGACAGCGGGAATGAGCAGTTCTTC. Amino acid sequence: CSLDSGNEQFF.

V usage is TRBV28 and J usage is TRBJ1-5; unclear D gene. This CDR3 is built from 14 residues. V gave up 2 bases and J gave up 7 bases, with 12 bases separating them. Germline CDR1 is MDHEN and CDR2 is SYDVKM. The CDR3 reads CASSLGTLTQPQHF. The CDR3 nucleotides read TGTGCCAGCAGTTTAGGTACGCTAACGCAGCCCCAGCATTTT.

This clonotype was seen a few times. The chain employs TRBV28 and TRBJ1-5; D might be TRBD1 (6 bases). CDR3 length: 15 amino acids. Trimming pared 6 bases from V and 2 bases from J, leaving 14 bases between. CDR1 and CDR2 from the germline V gene are MDHEN and SYDVKM. DNA for the CDR3: TGTGCCAGCAGAGGTGCAGGGGATGGCAATCAGCCCCAGCATTTT. It specifies CASRGAGDGNQPQHF.

The chain has TRBV28 and TRBJ1-1; 7 bases map to TRBD1. Germline V gene sequence: CDR1 MDHEN, CDR2 SYDVKM. V dropped 4 bases and J dropped 1; count of bases not matched to a gene: 3. CDR3 length: 14 residues. The CDR3 coding sequence is TGTGCCAGCAGTTACAGGGGAGGGAACACTGAAGCTTTCTTT. Protein sequence: CASSYRGGNTEAFF.

The rearrangement uses TRBV29-1 and TRBJ2-7; 7 bases map to TRBD2. V was pared by 4 bases and J by 2 bases, with 2 bases of the junction left unmatched. Per the germline V gene, CDR1 is SQVTM and CDR2 is ANQGSEA. The CDR3 runs to 12 residues. In nucleotides, the CDR3 is TGCAGCGTTGGAAGCGGGACCTACGAGCAGTACTTC. It yields the protein CSVGSGTYEQYF.

This sequence joins TRBV6-1 and TRBJ1-2; TRBD1 matches 9 bases. CDR3 size: 16 residues. V was pared by 5 bases and J by 7 bases, with 14 bases of the junction left unmatched. Germline V gene data show CDR1 as MNHNS and CDR2 as SASEGT. CDR3 bases: TGTGCCAGCAGTTACCAATTAAACAGGGGGCAAACTGGCTACACCTTC. Protein product: CASSYQLNRGQTGYTF.

This clonotype has more than one count but fewer than ten. The rearrangement joins TRBV5-4 to TRBJ2-1, with D perhaps matching TRBD2 (6 bases). V lost 4 bases, J lost 0 bases, and 14 bases lay in between. This CDR3 spans 16 amino acids. Germline CDR1 SGHNT, CDR2 YYREEE (reference sequence). CDR3 in amino acids: CASSTRLGRSYNEQFF. CDR3 nucleotide sequence: TGTGCCAGCAGCACACGACTAGGCCGCTCCTACAATGAGCAGTTCTTC.

This CDR3 reads CASSTVSVSYEQYF. The CDR3 DNA sequence: TGTGCCAGCAGTACAGTTTCCGTTTCCTACGAGCAGTACTTC. The V gene is TRBV28, the J gene TRBJ2-7; D is uncertain. Germline V CDR1 and CDR2: MDHEN, SYDVKM. CDR3 length: 14 amino acids. The germline V and J ends were trimmed by 5 bases and 1 base, with 12 bases remaining between them.

The chain is built from TRBV4-1 and TRBJ2-4; 8 bases map to TRBD1. The CDR3 length is 15 residues. V lost 5 bases and J lost 2; bases outside the gene matches: 5. The germline gives CDR1 MGHRA, CDR2 YSYEKL. As DNA, the CDR3 is TGCGCCAGCAGCGACAGACAGGGGCCCAAAAACATTCAGTACTTC. It is translated as CASSDRQGPKNIQYF.

This clonotype has only a few counts. The chain is built from TRBV12-3 or TRBV12-4 and TRBJ1-5; tentatively, D is TRBD1 (6 bases). CDR3 length: 14 residues. V was clipped by 6 bases and J by 3 bases, with 12 bases between them. The CDR3 DNA is TGTGCCAGCAGCCGCGGACAGCCCAATCAGCCCCAGCATTTT. Protein: CASSRGQPNQPQHF.

The genes are TRBV5-6 and TRBJ2-7, with D unclear. The ends were cut back, 4 bases at V and 3 bases at J, with 17 bases in the middle. The germline CDR1 and CDR2 sequences are SGHDT and YYEEEE. The CDR3 loop spans 15 amino acids. CDR3 bases: TGTGCCAGCAGCCCCCCTGATGATAGTAACTACGAGCAGTACTTC. Its protein product is CASSPPDDSNYEQYF.

This clonotype was observed a few times. The V and J genes are TRBV5-6 and TRBJ2-7, with TRBD2 as a possible D gene (6 bases). The CDR3 length is 17 residues. Between the trimmed V and J ends, which lost 0 bases and 0 bases, there was a span of 16 bases. Germline values: CDR1 SGHDT, CDR2 YYEEEE. CDR3 bases: TGTGCCAGCAGCTTGGAAATAGCGGAGGGGAGCTCCTACGAGCAGTACTTC. Amino acid sequence: CASSLEIAEGSSYEQYF.

The chain couples TRBV24-1 to TRBJ2-5, with 9 bases fitting TRBD2. This CDR3 spans 15 amino acids. The V and J ends lost 4 bases and 5 bases, in that order; junction bases with no gene match: 7. Per germline, CDR1 KGHDR and CDR2 SFDVKD. Here the CDR3 DNA reads TGTGCCACCAGTGACTGGGTACTAGCGGGTGAGACCCAGTACTTC. Translating gives CATSDWVLAGETQYF.

This clonotype was seen more than once but under ten times. The rearrangement joins TRBV6-2 or TRBV6-3 to TRBJ1-4; 9 nucleotides agree with TRBD1. Germline V CDR1 and CDR2: MNHEY, SVGEGT. The CDR3 length is 15 residues. J was trimmed by 5 bases and V by 6 bases; bases with no gene match: 7. CDR3: CASRKTGGGNEKLFF. CDR3 nucleotides: TGTGCCAGCAGGAAAACAGGGGGCGGCAATGAAAAACTGTTTTTT.

CDR3 amino acids: CASSLSGGGGADTQYF. As DNA, the CDR3 is TGTGCCAGCAGCCTTAGCGGGGGGGGCGGGGCAGATACGCAGTATTTT. The chain links TRBV7-2 to TRBJ2-3; 11 nucleotides match TRBD2. V lost 5 bases to trimming and J lost 4 bases; unmatched junction nucleotides: 8. The CDR3 sequence is 16 residues long. Germline assignment: CDR1 SGHTA and CDR2 FQGNSA. The entire variable domain, with the rest obtained from reference TRBV7-2 and TRBJ2-3, is as follows: GAGVSQSPSNKVTEKGKDVELRCDPISGHTALYWYRQSLGQGLEFLIYFQGNSAPDKSGLPSDRFSAERTGGSVSTLTIQRTQQEDSAVYLCASSLSGGGGADTQYFGPGTRLTVL.

This rearrangement joins TRBV5-5 to TRBJ1-2; no reliable D call. Trimming removed 2 bases at V and 1 base at J, with 12 bases between. This CDR3 region has 15 residues. Germline loops: CDR1 SGHKS, CDR2 YYEKEE (reference sequence). The CDR3 sequence is CASSFGFGNNYGYTF. The CDR3 DNA sequence: TGTGCCAGCAGCTTCGGGTTTGGGAATAACTATGGCTACACCTTC.

V and J are TRBV20-1 and TRBJ2-3; 12 bases agree with TRBD2. CDR1 DFQATT and CDR2 SNEGSKA come from the germline V gene (reference sequence). The CDR3 is made up of 15 amino acids. The ends lost 3 bases at V and 5 bases at J; junction bases unmatched: 6. The CDR3 loop is CSARASGGAGDTQYF. The CDR3 DNA reads as TGCAGTGCTAGGGCTAGCGGGGGGGCCGGAGATACGCAGTATTTT.

The chain recombines TRBV6-1 with TRBJ2-3; D call uncertain. Trimming removed 4 bases from V and 3 bases from J, with 14 bases in between. The germline V gene encodes CDR1 MNHNS and CDR2 SASEGT. The CDR3 sequence is 15 residues long. CDR3: CASSGLVGLTDTQYF. The CDR3 nucleotides are TGTGCCAGCAGTGGGCTAGTGGGGTTGACAGATACGCAGTATTTT.

In this sample, this clonotype turned up once. The V call is TRBV20-1, the J call TRBJ1-5, with D possibly TRBD1 on 5 matching bases. The V gene's germline CDR1 is DFQATT and CDR2 SNEGSKA (reference sequence). This CDR3 comprises 14 residues. Trimming took 6 bases from V and 5 from J, leaving 17 bases between them. CDR3 amino acids: CSAPLFGADQPQHF. CDR3 coding DNA: TGCAGTGCCCCTCTCTTCGGGGCCGATCAGCCCCAGCATTTT.

This clonotype has only a few counts. This chain links TRBV2 with TRBJ2-6, with 8 nucleotides matching TRBD1. Trimming removed 5 bases from V and 0 bases from J; junction bases left unmatched: 6. The CDR3 contains 17 residues. From germline, CDR1 is SNHLY and CDR2 FYNNEI. The DNA for the CDR3 is TGTGCCAGCAGTCTTACAGGGGGTAGCTCTGGGGCCAACGTCCTGACTTTC. The encoded protein is CASSLTGGSSGANVLTF. Together with reference TRBV2 and TRBJ2-6, the CDR3 gives the full variable domain: EPEVTQTPSHQVTQMGQEVILRCVPISNHLYFYWYRQILGQKVEFLVSFYNNEISEKSEIFDDQFSVERPDGSNFTLKIRSTKLEDSAMYFCASSLTGGSSGANVLTFGAGSRLTVL.

The CDR3: CASSQLLGKRGSYEQYF. CDR3 bases: TGCGCCAGCAGCCAACTTCTCGGTAAGAGGGGATCCTACGAGCAGTACTTC. The chain uses TRBV4-1 and TRBJ2-7; the D call may be TRBD1 or TRBD2 (5 bases each). Germline CDR1 is MGHRA and CDR2 is YSYEKL. The CDR3 extends over 17 amino acids. V lost 2 bases and J lost 1, with 18 bases in between.

The chain has TRBV12-3 or TRBV12-4 and TRBJ1-1; the D gene is possibly TRBD1 (5 bases). There are 15 residues in the CDR3. V was cut by 2 bases and J by 0 bases, with 10 bases left in between. The CDR3 region has the DNA TGTGCCAGCAGTTTAAGGGGCGGACTGAACACTGAAGCTTTCTTT. Translation gives CASSLRGGLNTEAFF.

The J gene is TRBJ2-5, the V gene TRBV11-2, with 7 nucleotides matching TRBD1. The CDR3 contains 13 residues. With 5 bases clipped from V and 2 bases from J, the junction kept 2 bases outside the gene matches. Germline V CDR1 and CDR2: SGHAT, FQNNGV. The CDR3 is CASSEGQQETQYF. CDR3 coding DNA: TGTGCCAGCAGCGAGGGACAGCAAGAGACCCAGTACTTC.

The chain carries TRBV25-1 and TRBJ1-1, with 7 nucleotides matching TRBD1. With 4 bases clipped from V and 2 bases from J, the junction kept 10 bases outside the gene matches. CDR1 and CDR2 (germline): MGHDK, SYGVNS. CDR3 size: 16 residues. The CDR3 sequence: CASSGHGTARNTEAFF. The CDR3 DNA follows: TGTGCCAGCAGTGGGCACGGGACAGCGCGTAACACTGAAGCTTTCTTT.

This clonotype was seen more than once but under ten times. The rearrangement joins TRBV6-1 to TRBJ1-5; no clear D. V dropped 7 bases and J dropped 7 bases, with 14 bases sitting between them. The CDR3 is made up of 13 amino acids. Germline V gives CDR1 MNHNS, CDR2 SASEGT. The CDR3 here is CASKGAEGQPQHF. The CDR3 bases are TGTGCCAGCAAAGGAGCGGAAGGGCAGCCCCAGCATTTT.

This chain links TRBV6-1 with TRBJ1-1; D not certain. This CDR3 has 14 residues. V dropped 7 bases and J dropped 0 bases, with 12 bases sitting between them. The V gene's germline CDR1 is MNHNS and CDR2 SASEGT. The CDR3 DNA sequence: TGTGCCAGCAACCCAGGCTACATGAACACTGAAGCTTTCTTT. It codes for CASNPGYMNTEAFF.

Remarks on this clonotype: The germline gene is not matched at one end of the junction; a read error may be the cause. The genes are TRBV5-4 and TRBJ1-5; TRBD1 might be the D (6 bases). This CDR3 contains 12 residues. Germline CDR1 is SGHNT and CDR2 is YYREEE (reference sequence). CDR3 protein: CASSLAGGHPLF. The CDR3 nucleotides read TGTGCCAGCAGCTTGGCCGGGGGACATCCTCTTTTT.